This TCR beta chain was documented in a study of blood T cell repertoires in COVID-19. Turning to the study itself: Sites in the United States, Italy and Spain provided acute and convalescent COVID-19 samples. The cDNA or gDNA used as material had been derived from T cells, B-cell-depleted T cells, or PBMCs.

Trimming left V 5 bases short and J 3 bases short, with 8 bases between. In germline, CDR1 is LGHDT, CDR2 YNNKEL (reference sequence). The CDR3 is made up of 14 amino acids. Original analysis: Reference gene primers were amplified, and this amplification served to estimate nucleated cell counts. Clones were read by immunoSEQ multiplex PCR, and TCRdb kept only the in-frame ones, dropping some. V, J and clone size are those of that table, while D and trimming were read from the DNA. The sample lists 120,000 to 150,000 clones; around nine tenths were seen once. The sequencing sample was made of peripheral blood. This chain joins TRBV3-1 (or the pseudogene TRBV3-2) and TRBJ2-6; D not certain. The source of this sequence is a man in his sixties with active or convalescent COVID-19. The CDR3 nucleotides read TGTGCCAGCAGCTCCTCGGTTGGGGCCAACGTCCTGACTTTC. It encodes CASSSSVGANVLTF.